The 5 T cell receptor beta chains reported below all come from one sample, sequenced in a study of cytomegalovirus exposure and HLA in healthy donors. The PCR had 60 Vbeta and 13 Jbeta primers. Assay: immunoSEQ multiplex PCR; the TCRdb copy retains only in-frame clones and omits some. The sample contains about 160,000 clones, roughly 87% of which appear only once. Sample: PBMCs. These receptors all stem from a woman aged 25 to 39 in good health and CMV-seronegative.

The chain uses TRBV15 and TRBJ1-1, with 10 bases lining up with TRBD1. V trimming: 5 bases; J trimming: 0 bases; junction bases outside the gene matches: 15. In germline, CDR1 is LNHNV, CDR2 YYDKDF (reference sequence). This CDR3 region has 19 residues. The CDR3 sequence: CATSPRTFRDRGMNTEAFF. The DNA for the CDR3 is TGTGCCACCAGCCCCCGAACCTTCCGGGACAGGGGTATGAACACTGAAGCTTTCTTT.

CDR3: CSAKLPGQGYEQYF. The CDR3 bases are TGCAGCGCTAAATTGCCGGGACAGGGGTACGAGCAGTACTTC. The chain combines TRBV29-1 with TRBJ2-5; the match to TRBD1 covers 10 bases. The J call may be mistaken, given a closer DNA end match to TRBJ2-7. CDR1 SQVTM and CDR2 ANQGSEA come from the germline V gene. The CDR3 is 14 amino acids.

The genes are TRBV5-5 and TRBJ1-2, with D perhaps matching TRBD1 (6 bases). There are 17 residues in the CDR3. V was trimmed by 6 bases and J by 0 bases, leaving 21 bases between them. CDR1 is SGHKS and CDR2 is YYEKEE in the germline V gene (reference sequence). DNA of the CDR3: TGTGCCAGCAATCCGGTGGCGACAGGAGACTCTAACTATGGCTACACCTTC. As protein: CASNPVATGDSNYGYTF. The whole variable domain, filled in from reference TRBV5-5 and TRBJ1-2, reads DAGVTQSPTHLIKTRGQQVTLRCSPISGHKSVSWYQQVLGQGPQFIFQYYEKEERGRGNFPDRFSARQFPNYSSELNVNALLLGDSALYLCASNPVATGDSNYGYTFGSGTRLTVV.

This chain joins TRBV4-1 and TRBJ2-7; tentative D call: TRBD1 (6 bases). The CDR3 length is 15 residues. V was cut by 0 bases and J by 4 bases, with 13 bases left in between. Germline V gives CDR1 MGHRA, CDR2 YSYEKL. The CDR3 reads CASSQDRAGVYEQYF. CDR3 nucleotides: TGCGCCAGCAGCCAAGATCGGGCAGGGGTGTACGAGCAGTACTTC.

This rearrangement joins TRBV9 to TRBJ1-3; D perhaps matches TRBD1 (5 bases). The ends were cut back, 4 bases at V and 0 bases at J, with 20 bases in the middle. The CDR3 is made up of 18 amino acids. The germline gives CDR1 SGDLS, CDR2 YYNGEE. The CDR3 spells CASSPLREGGSSGNTIYF. The CDR3 coding sequence is TGTGCCAGCAGCCCCCTCAGGGAGGGAGGAAGCTCTGGAAACACCATATATTTT.